The clone carrying this T cell receptor (beta chain) was found a few times. The entry originates in a study of identical twins. This CDR3 has 15 amino acids. V was clipped by 6 bases and J by 6 bases; unmatched bases: 10. MiXCR was run by TCRdb on the 5' RACE reads, yielding one entry per CDR3 protein. This sample yields roughly 720,000 distinct CDR3 sequences, of which 18% are seen a single time; under 15% belongs to the top ten. The data were also submitted as part of a second study, on T cells expressing NK-cell markers.

The source of this sequence is a woman between 18 and 29 years old in good health. Sequenced input: PBMCs. The chain has TRBV12-3 or TRBV12-4 and TRBJ1-5, with 8 bases lining up with TRBD1. CDR3 DNA sequence: TGTGCCAGCAGCCCCCCGGACAGGGAGGGTCAGCCCCAGCATTTT. Amino acid sequence: CASSPPDREGQPQHF.